Following are 8 T cell receptor beta chains from one sample sequenced in a study of blood T cells in healthy people across ages. The second PCR ran roughly 6 to 11 cycles with a sample-barcoded 5' primer and J-beta primers. TCRdb re-called the 5' RACE reads through MiXCR, storing one row per CDR3 protein. In the table there are hundreds of thousands of distinct CDR3 sequences, around 25% of which are singletons. These same records also appear under a second study, on T cells of mothers and their children.

The sample was blood. The receptors originated from a boy between 5 and 17 years old in good health.

This sequence joins TRBV6-1 and TRBJ1-1, with TRBD1 matching 8 bases. This CDR3 has 13 residues. The germline gives CDR1 MNHNS, CDR2 SASEGT. Trimming cost V 4 bases and J 3 bases; bases outside gene matches: 1. In nucleotides, the CDR3 is TGTGCCAGCAGTGCGGACAGGGACACTGAAGCTTTCTTT. Its protein product is CASSADRDTEAFF.

The J gene is TRBJ1-1, the V gene TRBV29-1; D possibly corresponds to TRBD1 (5 bases). Between the trimmed V and J ends, which lost 0 bases and 11 bases, there was a span of 10 bases. The CDR3 spans 11 residues. CDR1 is SQVTM and CDR2 is ANQGSEA in the germline V gene. In DNA, the CDR3 is TGCAGCGTTGAAGATCGGTGGGGGGCTTTCTTT. Translating gives CSVEDRWGAFF.

The genes are TRBV29-1 and TRBJ2-2, with D maybe TRBD2 (6 bases). Trimming removed 4 bases at V and 2 bases at J, with 17 bases between. The CDR3 sequence is 16 residues long. The germline V gene has CDR1 SQVTM and CDR2 ANQGSEA. The CDR3 sequence: CSVGGRRGLNTGELFF. In DNA form, the CDR3 reads TGCAGCGTTGGGGGCAGGAGGGGACTTAACACCGGGGAGCTGTTTTTT.

The chain uses TRBV20-1 and TRBJ2-7; D may be TRBD2 (5 bases). Trimming pared 0 bases from V and 0 bases from J, leaving 15 bases between. Germline V gene lookup returns CDR1 DFQATT and CDR2 SNEGSKA (reference sequence). The length of the CDR3 is 16 residues. DNA for the CDR3: TGCAGTGCTAGAGATAGCCTAGCTAAAAGCTCCTACGAGCAGTACTTC. Amino acid sequence: CSARDSLAKSSYEQYF.

As to this clonotype: A much larger clone differs by one base, so this may be a read error. The chain is built from TRBV5-1 and TRBJ2-3; weak D call: TRBD2 (5 bases). Per germline, CDR1 SGHRS and CDR2 YFSETQ. This CDR3 region has 15 residues. V was pared by 2 bases and J by 4 bases, with 14 bases between. The CDR3 spells CASSFGGRAADTQYF. The CDR3 DNA sequence: TGCGCCAGCAGCTTTGGCGGGCGGGCCGCAGATACGCAGTATTTT.

The chain is built from TRBV6-2 or TRBV6-3 and TRBJ2-5; unclear D gene. Trimming cost V 2 bases and J 0 bases, with 7 bases left between them. Germline V gene lookup returns CDR1 MNHEY and CDR2 SVGEGT. There are 14 residues in the CDR3. The CDR3 is CASSYPTYQETQYF. CDR3 sequence (DNA): TGTGCCAGCAGTTACCCGACCTACCAAGAGACCCAGTACTTC.

Remarks on this clonotype: This may arise from a read error, as a much more abundant clone is one base away. The chain uses TRBV7-2 and TRBJ2-5; no clear D gene. V shed 4 bases and J shed 0 bases, with 3 bases lying between them. CDR1 and CDR2 (germline): SGHTA, FQGNSA. The CDR3 is 12 amino acids. CDR3 residues: CASSYHQETQYF. The CDR3 DNA reads as TGTGCCAGCAGCTACCACCAAGAGACCCAGTACTTC.

The sample holds a few counts of this clonotype. The CDR3 reads CSVEGERPETQYF. The CDR3 DNA is TGCAGCGTTGAAGGGGAAAGGCCAGAGACCCAGTACTTC. This chain joins TRBV29-1 and TRBJ2-5; D not resolved. Between the trimmed V and J ends, which lost 1 base and 4 bases, there was a span of 10 bases. In germline, CDR1 is SQVTM, CDR2 ANQGSEA. The length of the CDR3 is 13 residues. The variable domain in full, completed from reference TRBV29-1 and TRBJ2-5, reads SAVISQKPSRDICQRGTSLTIQCQVDSQVTMMFWYRQQPGQSLTLIATANQGSEATYESGFVIDKFPISRPNLTFSTLTVSNMSPEDSSIYLCSVEGERPETQYFGPGTRLLVL.